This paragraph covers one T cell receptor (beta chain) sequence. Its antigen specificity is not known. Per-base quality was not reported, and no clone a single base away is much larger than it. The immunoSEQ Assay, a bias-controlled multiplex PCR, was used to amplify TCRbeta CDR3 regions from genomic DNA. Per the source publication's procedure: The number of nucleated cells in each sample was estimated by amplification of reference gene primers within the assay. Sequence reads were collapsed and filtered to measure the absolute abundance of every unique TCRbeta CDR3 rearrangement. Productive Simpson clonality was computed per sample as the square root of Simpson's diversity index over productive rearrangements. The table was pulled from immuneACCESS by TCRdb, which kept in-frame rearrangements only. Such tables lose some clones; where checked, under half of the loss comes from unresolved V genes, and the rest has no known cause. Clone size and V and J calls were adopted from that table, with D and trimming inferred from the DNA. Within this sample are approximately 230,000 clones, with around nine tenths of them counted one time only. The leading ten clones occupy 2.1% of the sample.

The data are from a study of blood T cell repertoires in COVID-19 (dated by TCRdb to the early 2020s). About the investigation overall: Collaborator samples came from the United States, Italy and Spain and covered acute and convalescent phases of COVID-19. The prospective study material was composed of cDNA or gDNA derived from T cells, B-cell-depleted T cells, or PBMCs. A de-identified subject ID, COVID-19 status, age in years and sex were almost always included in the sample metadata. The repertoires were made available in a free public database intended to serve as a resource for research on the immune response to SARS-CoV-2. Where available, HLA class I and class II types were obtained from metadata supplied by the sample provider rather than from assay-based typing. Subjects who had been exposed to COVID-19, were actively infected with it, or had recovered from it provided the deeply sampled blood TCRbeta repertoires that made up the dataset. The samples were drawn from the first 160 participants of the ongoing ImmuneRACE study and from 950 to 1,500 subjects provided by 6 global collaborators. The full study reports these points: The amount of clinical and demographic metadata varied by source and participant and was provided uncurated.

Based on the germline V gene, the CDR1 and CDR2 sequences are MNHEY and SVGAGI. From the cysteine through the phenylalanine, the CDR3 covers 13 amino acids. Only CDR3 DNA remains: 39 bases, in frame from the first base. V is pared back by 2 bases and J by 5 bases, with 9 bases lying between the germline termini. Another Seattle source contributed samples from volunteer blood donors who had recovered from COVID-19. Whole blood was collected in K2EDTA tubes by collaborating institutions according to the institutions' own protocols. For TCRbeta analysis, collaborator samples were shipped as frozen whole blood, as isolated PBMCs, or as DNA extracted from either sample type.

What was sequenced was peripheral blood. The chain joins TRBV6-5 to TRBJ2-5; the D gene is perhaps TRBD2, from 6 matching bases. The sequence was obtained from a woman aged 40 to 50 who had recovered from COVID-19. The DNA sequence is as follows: TGTGCCAGCAGTTACGACCTAGCGGAGACCCAGTACTTC. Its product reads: CASSYDLAETQYF.